What follows are 19 T cell receptor beta chains derived from one specimen sequenced in a study of T cell responses to AZD1222 COVID-19 vaccine (dated by TCRdb to the early 2020s). Library creation used the immunoSEQ multiplex PCR assay. Drawn from immuneACCESS, this table holds only the in-frame rearrangements with V and J called that TCRdb kept. Clones are partly lost; checked studies trace under half to an unresolved V gene and leave the rest unexplained. The sample table contains about 160,000 clones; only one count was recorded for approximately 94% of them. Roughly 5% of the sample goes to the ten largest clones. Explained via the paper, the time point label denotes: about 28 days (+/-7) after the second vaccine dose. Here the sequenced sample was peripheral blood, taken 28 days after the second AZD1222 dose. These receptors came from an adult who received the AZD1222 COVID-19 vaccine.

The gene calls are TRBV11-3 and TRBJ2-7, with D tentatively TRBD1 (5 bases). Germline assignment: CDR1 SGHNT and CDR2 YENEEA. The V end lost 1 base, the J end lost 0 bases, and 7 bases lay between the germline ends. CDR3 length: 14 residues. The CDR3 DNA follows: TGTGCCAGCAGCTTAGGGGGCAGCTCCTACGAGCAGTACTTC. Encoded protein: CASSLGGSSYEQYF.

The rearrangement joins TRBV10-3 to TRBJ2-1, with 8 bases fitting TRBD1. The length of the CDR3 is 16 residues. J gave up 3 bases and V 0 bases, and 4 bases lay outside the gene matches. Germline V CDR1 and CDR2: ENHRY, SYGVKD. The CDR3 DNA sequence: TGTGCCATCAGTGAGTCGCAGGGGGCTGACTACAATGAGCAGTTCTTC. Amino acid sequence: CAISESQGADYNEQFF.

The table lists this clone with a few counts. The chain combines TRBV2 with TRBJ2-7; the match to TRBD2 covers 8 bases. The germline V gene has CDR1 SNHLY and CDR2 FYNNEI. With 8 bases clipped from V and 3 bases from J, the junction kept 9 bases outside the gene matches. The CDR3 runs 14 residues. The CDR3 loop is CASGRGRQRYEQYF. The CDR3 bases are TGTGCCAGCGGCCGCGGGAGGCAGCGCTACGAGCAGTACTTC.

The chain is built from TRBV19 and TRBJ2-1, with TRBD2 matching 7 bases. CDR1 is LNHDA, CDR2 SQIVND, per germline (reference sequence). V shed 6 bases and J 2 bases; nucleotides not matched to a gene: 13. The CDR3 runs 17 residues. The chain's CDR3 is CASSLTVGEGPYNEQFF. The CDR3 coding sequence is TGTGCCAGTAGCCTGACTGTGGGGGAGGGTCCCTACAATGAGCAGTTCTTC.

This sequence joins TRBV11-1 and TRBJ2-5; no firm D call. CDR3 length: 14 residues. Germline CDR1 SGHAT, CDR2 FQDESV (reference sequence). V was trimmed by 1 base and J by 4 bases, leaving 10 bases between them. The CDR3 is CASSLERKGETQYF. The DNA for the CDR3 is TGTGCCAGCAGCTTAGAGCGTAAGGGAGAGACCCAGTACTTC.

J is TRBJ2-1 and V is TRBV6-5; no definite D call. V shed 5 bases and J shed 6 bases, with 2 bases lying between them. This CDR3 spans 10 amino acids. Germline CDR1 MNHEY, CDR2 SVGAGI. CDR3 sequence: CASSINEQFF. The DNA of the CDR3 is TGTGCCAGCAGTATCAATGAGCAGTTCTTC.

This clone has only one observation. The chain links TRBV29-1 to TRBJ2-7, with 10 bases matching TRBD2. This CDR3 has 17 amino acids. Trimming removed 6 bases from V and 4 bases from J; junction bases left unmatched: 18. The germline V gene encodes CDR1 SQVTM and CDR2 ANQGSEA. Here the CDR3 DNA reads TGCAGCGTGAAGCGGGAGGGCCTTGAGGGATGGTCTTACGAGCAGTACTTC. Its protein product is CSVKREGLEGWSYEQYF.

This chain links TRBV27 with TRBJ2-4; 8 bases agree with TRBD2. The ends lost 6 bases at V and 1 base at J; junction bases unmatched: 5. The CDR3 totals 15 residues. CDR1 and CDR2 from the germline V gene are MNHEY and SMNVEV (reference sequence). The CDR3 is CASRRSGSAKNIQYF. For the CDR3, the DNA is TGTGCCAGCAGGAGGAGCGGGAGCGCCAAAAACATTCAGTACTTC.

The rearrangement uses TRBV16 and TRBJ1-1; D perhaps matches TRBD1 (6 bases). The length of the CDR3 is 13 residues. Germline values: CDR1 KGHSY, CDR2 FQNENV. With 3 bases removed from V and 4 bases from J, the gap between germline ends came to 9 bases. CDR3: CASSHSRGTEAFF. CDR3 nucleotides: TGTGCCAGCAGCCACTCCAGGGGCACTGAAGCTTTCTTT.

This chain connects TRBV9 to TRBJ1-1; perhaps TRBD1 as D (5 bases). CDR1 is SGDLS, CDR2 YYNGEE, per germline. This CDR3 has 17 residues. V dropped 0 bases and J dropped 2 bases, with 17 bases sitting between them. The CDR3, as DNA: TGTGCCAGCAGCGTAGCCCCCTGGGGGGGAGGTAACACTGAAGCTTTCTTT. Amino acids: CASSVAPWGGGNTEAFF.

This chain uses TRBV9 with TRBJ2-3; D might be TRBD1 or TRBD2, each matching 7 bases. Trimming removed 4 bases at V and 4 bases at J, with 16 bases between. This CDR3 spans 15 amino acids. Germline CDR1 and CDR2: SGDLS and YYNGEE. The CDR3 is CASSPKAGGADTQYF. The CDR3 nucleotides are TGTGCCAGCAGCCCTAAGGCAGGGGGGGCAGATACGCAGTATTTT.

J is TRBJ1-5 and V is TRBV2; D call uncertain. Germline loops: CDR1 SNHLY, CDR2 FYNNEI. The CDR3 loop spans 15 amino acids. Trimming left V 2 bases short and J 2 bases short, with 10 bases between. The CDR3 loop is CASSEQTLGNQPQHF. CDR3 nucleotide sequence: TGTGCCAGCAGTGAACAAACCTTGGGCAATCAGCCCCAGCATTTT.

This chain uses TRBV30 with TRBJ2-2, with TRBD1 as a possible D gene (5 bases). Per germline, CDR1 GTSNPN and CDR2 SVGIG (reference sequence). This CDR3 region has 12 residues. With 4 bases removed from V and 4 bases from J, the gap between germline ends came to 7 bases. The CDR3 DNA is TGTGCCTGGACAGGGTCCACCGGGGAGCTGTTTTTT. Amino acid sequence: CAWTGSTGELFF.

This clone was seen only once. The chain employs TRBV11-1 and TRBJ2-1; D unresolved. Germline values: CDR1 SGHAT, CDR2 FQDESV (reference sequence). CDR3 size: 15 residues. V lost 1 base, J lost 0 bases, and 7 bases lay in between. CDR3 bases: TGTGCCAGCAGCTTAGAAGGTTACTCCTACAATGAGCAGTTCTTC. Protein: CASSLEGYSYNEQFF.

The V and J genes are TRBV5-6 and TRBJ1-2; 9 nucleotides match TRBD1. V shed 0 bases and J 8 bases; nucleotides not matched to a gene: 5. The CDR3 is 14 residues long. Per the germline V gene, CDR1 is SGHDT and CDR2 is YYEEEE. The CDR3 is CASSLGRTGDGYTF. CDR3 DNA sequence: TGTGCCAGCAGCTTGGGACGGACAGGGGACGGCTACACCTTC.

The chain couples TRBV18 to TRBJ1-5; 7 bases map to TRBD1. With 4 bases clipped from V and 1 base from J, the junction kept 4 bases outside the gene matches. CDR1 is KGHSH and CDR2 is LQKENI in the germline V gene. This CDR3 comprises 15 residues. CDR3 sequence reads: CASSLGGQSNQPQHF. Here the CDR3 DNA reads TGTGCCAGCTCACTTGGGGGACAGAGCAATCAGCCCCAGCATTTT.

This clone was seen a handful of times. The V call is TRBV27, the J call TRBJ2-7; 12 bases map to TRBD2. The CDR3 loop spans 14 amino acids. V shed 5 bases and J 7 bases; nucleotides not matched to a gene: 6. Germline V gives CDR1 MNHEY, CDR2 SMNVEV (reference sequence). As DNA, the CDR3 is TGTGCCAGCAGTGGCGGACTAGCGGGAATGGAGCAGTACTTC. Its protein is CASSGGLAGMEQYF.

This chain joins TRBV6-5 and TRBJ2-5; TRBD2 is a possible D gene (5 bases). This CDR3 has 14 residues. The V end lost 2 bases, the J end lost 3 bases, and 10 bases lay between the germline ends. The germline gives CDR1 MNHEY, CDR2 SVGAGI. DNA of the CDR3: TGTGCCAGCAGTTACGGGCGGCGGGAAGAGACCCAGTACTTC. Translating it yields CASSYGRREETQYF.

The genes are TRBV6-1 and TRBJ1-5; 12 positions agree with TRBD1. CDR3 length: 17 residues. Germline lookup yields CDR1 MNHNS and CDR2 SASEGT. V was clipped by 4 bases and J by 3 bases; unmatched bases: 7. The CDR3 DNA follows: TGTGCCAGCAGTGGGGACAGGGGGCGGGTGAACAATCAGCCCCAGCATTTT. Translated, it gives CASSGDRGRVNNQPQHF.